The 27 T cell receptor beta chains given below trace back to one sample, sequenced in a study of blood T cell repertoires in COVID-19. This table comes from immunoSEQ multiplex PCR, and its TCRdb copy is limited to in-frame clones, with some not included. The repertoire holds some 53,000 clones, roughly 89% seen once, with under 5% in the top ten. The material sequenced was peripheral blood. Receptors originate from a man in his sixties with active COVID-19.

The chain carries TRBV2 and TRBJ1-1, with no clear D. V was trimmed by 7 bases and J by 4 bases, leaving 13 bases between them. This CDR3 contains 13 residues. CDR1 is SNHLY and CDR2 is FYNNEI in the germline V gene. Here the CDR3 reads CASTAEGSTEAFF. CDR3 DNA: TGTGCCAGCACTGCCGAGGGTAGCACTGAAGCTTTCTTT.

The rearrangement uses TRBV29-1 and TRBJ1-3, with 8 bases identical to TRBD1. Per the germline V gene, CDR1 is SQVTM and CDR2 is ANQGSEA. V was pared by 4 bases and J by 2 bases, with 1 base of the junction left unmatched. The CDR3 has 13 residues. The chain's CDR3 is CSVVQGAGNTIYF. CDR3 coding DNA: TGCAGCGTTGTACAGGGGGCTGGAAACACCATATATTTT.

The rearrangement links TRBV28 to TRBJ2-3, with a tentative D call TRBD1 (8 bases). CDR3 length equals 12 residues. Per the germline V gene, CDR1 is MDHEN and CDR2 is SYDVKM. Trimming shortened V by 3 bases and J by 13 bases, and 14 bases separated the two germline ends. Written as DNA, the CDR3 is TGTGCCAGCAGTTTCAGGACAGGGACTAAGTATTTT. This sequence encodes CASSFRTGTKYF.

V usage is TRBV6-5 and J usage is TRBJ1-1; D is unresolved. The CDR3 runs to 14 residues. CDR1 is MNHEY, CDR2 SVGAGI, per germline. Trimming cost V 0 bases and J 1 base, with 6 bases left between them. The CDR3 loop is CASSYSQRNTEAFF. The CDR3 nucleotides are TGTGCCAGCAGTTACTCGCAGCGGAACACTGAAGCTTTCTTT.

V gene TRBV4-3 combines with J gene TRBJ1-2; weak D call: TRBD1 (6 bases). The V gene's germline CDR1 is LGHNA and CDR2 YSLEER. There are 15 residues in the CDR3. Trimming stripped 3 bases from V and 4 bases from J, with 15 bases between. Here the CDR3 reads CASSQEQGRGYGYTF. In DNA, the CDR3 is TGCGCCAGCAGCCAGGAACAGGGAAGGGGCTATGGCTACACCTTC.

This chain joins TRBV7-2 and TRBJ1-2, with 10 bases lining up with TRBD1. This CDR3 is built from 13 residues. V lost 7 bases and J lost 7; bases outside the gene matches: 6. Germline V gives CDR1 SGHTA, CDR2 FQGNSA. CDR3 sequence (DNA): TGTGCCAGCACCCCGACAGGGGGCGGTGGCTACACCTTC. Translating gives CASTPTGGGGYTF.

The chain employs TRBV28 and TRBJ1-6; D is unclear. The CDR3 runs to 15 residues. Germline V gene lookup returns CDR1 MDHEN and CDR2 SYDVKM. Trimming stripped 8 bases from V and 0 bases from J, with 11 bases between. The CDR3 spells CASQRRVSYNSPLHF. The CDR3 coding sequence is TGTGCCAGCCAGCGGCGAGTCTCCTATAATTCACCCCTCCACTTT.

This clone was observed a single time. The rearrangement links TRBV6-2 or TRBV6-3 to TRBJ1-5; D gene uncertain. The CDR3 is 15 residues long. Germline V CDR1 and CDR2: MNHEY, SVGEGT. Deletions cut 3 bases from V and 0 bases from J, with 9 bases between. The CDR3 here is CASSYGLYSNQPQHF. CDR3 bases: TGTGCCAGCAGTTATGGACTGTATAGCAATCAGCCCCAGCATTTT.

CDR3 nucleotides: TGTGCCAGCAGCCAGCAGGAAAGCACAGATACGCAGTATTTT. Its protein is CASSQQESTDTQYF. This chain links TRBV3-1 (or the pseudogene TRBV3-2) with TRBJ2-3, with unresolved D. Germline CDR1 and CDR2: LGHDT and YNNKEL (reference sequence). The CDR3 covers 14 residues. Trimming stripped 3 bases from V and 0 bases from J, with 7 bases between.

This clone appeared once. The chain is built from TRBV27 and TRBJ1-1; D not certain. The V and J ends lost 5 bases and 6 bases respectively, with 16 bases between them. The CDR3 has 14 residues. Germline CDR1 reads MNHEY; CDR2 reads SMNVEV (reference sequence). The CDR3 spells CASSTSYDKPEAFF. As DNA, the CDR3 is TGTGCCAGCAGTACCTCCTACGACAAGCCTGAAGCTTTCTTT.

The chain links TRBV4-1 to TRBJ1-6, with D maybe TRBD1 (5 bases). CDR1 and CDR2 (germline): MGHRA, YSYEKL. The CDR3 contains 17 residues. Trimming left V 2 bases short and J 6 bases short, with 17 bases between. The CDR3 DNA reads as TGCGCCAGCAGCCAACCTACAGCGGGACGGTCTAATTCACCCCTCCACTTT. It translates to CASSQPTAGRSNSPLHF.

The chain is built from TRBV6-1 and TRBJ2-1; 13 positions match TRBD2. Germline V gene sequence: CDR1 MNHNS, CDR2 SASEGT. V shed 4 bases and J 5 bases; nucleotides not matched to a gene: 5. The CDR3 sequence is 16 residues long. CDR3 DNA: TGTGCCAGCAGTGTGACTAGCGGGAGGAAGCACAATGAGCAGTTCTTC. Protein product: CASSVTSGRKHNEQFF.

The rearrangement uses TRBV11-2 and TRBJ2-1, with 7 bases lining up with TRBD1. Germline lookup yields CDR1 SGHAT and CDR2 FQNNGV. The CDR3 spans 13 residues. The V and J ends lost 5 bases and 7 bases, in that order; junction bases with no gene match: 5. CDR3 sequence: CASSPGTANEQFF. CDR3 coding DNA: TGTGCCAGCAGCCCCGGGACAGCAAATGAGCAGTTCTTC.

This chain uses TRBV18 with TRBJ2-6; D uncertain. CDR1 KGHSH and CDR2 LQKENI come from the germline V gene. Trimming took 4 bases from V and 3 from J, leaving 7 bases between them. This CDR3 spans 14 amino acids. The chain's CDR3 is CASSRQDGANVLTF. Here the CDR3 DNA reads TGTGCCAGCTCACGTCAGGATGGGGCCAACGTCCTGACTTTC.

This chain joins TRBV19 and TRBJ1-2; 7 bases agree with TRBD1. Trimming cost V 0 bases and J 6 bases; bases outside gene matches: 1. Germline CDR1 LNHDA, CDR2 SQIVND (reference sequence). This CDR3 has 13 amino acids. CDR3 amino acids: CASSIEGGHGYTF. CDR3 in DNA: TGTGCCAGTAGTATAGAAGGGGGCCATGGCTACACCTTC.

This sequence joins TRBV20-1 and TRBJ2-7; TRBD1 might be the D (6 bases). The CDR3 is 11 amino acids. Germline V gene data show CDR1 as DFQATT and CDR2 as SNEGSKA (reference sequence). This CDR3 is CRASQGNEQYF. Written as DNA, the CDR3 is TGCAGAGCCTCCCAGGGGAACGAGCAGTACTTC.

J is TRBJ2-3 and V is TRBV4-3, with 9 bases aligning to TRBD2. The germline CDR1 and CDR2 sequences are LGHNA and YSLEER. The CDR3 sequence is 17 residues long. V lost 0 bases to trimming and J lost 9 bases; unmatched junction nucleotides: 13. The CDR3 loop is CASSQDFNSGSLRTQYF. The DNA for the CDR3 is TGCGCCAGCAGCCAAGATTTCAATAGCGGGAGCTTGCGGACGCAGTATTTT.

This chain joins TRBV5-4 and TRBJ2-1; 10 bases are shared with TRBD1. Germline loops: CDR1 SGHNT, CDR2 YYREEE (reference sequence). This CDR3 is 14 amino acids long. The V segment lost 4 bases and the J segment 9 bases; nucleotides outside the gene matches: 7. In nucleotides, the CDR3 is TGTGCCAGCAGCCCGGGACAGGGGAGAGGTGAGCAGTTCTTC. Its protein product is CASSPGQGRGEQFF.

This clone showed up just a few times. The CDR3 region is CASSQELLSPETQYF. CDR3 nucleotides: TGTGCCAGCAGCCAAGAACTCTTGTCCCCGGAGACCCAGTACTTC. The V gene is TRBV4-2, the J gene TRBJ2-5; D is unclear. The germline V gene encodes CDR1 LGHNA and CDR2 YNFKEQ. CDR3 length equals 15 residues. Trimming stripped 0 bases from V and 5 bases from J, with 13 bases between.

The CDR3 region is CASSTRGRHEKLFF. CDR3 nucleotides: TGTGCCAGTAGTACGAGGGGGCGCCATGAAAAACTGTTTTTT. The gene calls are TRBV19 and TRBJ1-4, with 7 bases matching TRBD1. This CDR3 has 14 amino acids. CDR1 and CDR2 from the germline V gene are LNHDA and SQIVND (reference sequence). V shed 4 bases and J 6 bases; nucleotides not matched to a gene: 5.

The CDR3 coding sequence is TGTGCCAGCAGCATACAGGGGAACACGATTGGGGGAAACACCATATATTTT. Protein: CASSIQGNTIGGNTIYF. This chain uses TRBV7-2 with TRBJ1-3, with 7 bases matching TRBD1. The J segment lost 4 bases and the V segment lost 5 bases, leaving 14 bases of the junction unmatched. The CDR3 runs 17 residues. Germline assignment: CDR1 SGHTA and CDR2 FQGNSA.

The CDR3 here is CARTRTNVNTGELFF. CDR3 nucleotide sequence: TGCGCCAGGACTAGGACTAACGTGAACACCGGGGAGCTGTTTTTT. The chain combines TRBV10-1 with TRBJ2-2; maybe TRBD2 (6 bases). The CDR3 covers 15 residues. V lost 9 bases and J lost 1, with 15 bases in between. CDR1 and CDR2 from the germline V gene are WNHNN and SYGVQD (reference sequence).

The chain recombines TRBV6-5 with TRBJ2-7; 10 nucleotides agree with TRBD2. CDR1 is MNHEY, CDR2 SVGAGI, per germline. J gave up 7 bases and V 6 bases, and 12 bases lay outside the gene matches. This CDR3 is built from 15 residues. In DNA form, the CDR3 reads TGTGCCAGCAGACCCCAACTAGCGGGGCAGCTGGAGCAGTACTTC. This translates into CASRPQLAGQLEQYF.

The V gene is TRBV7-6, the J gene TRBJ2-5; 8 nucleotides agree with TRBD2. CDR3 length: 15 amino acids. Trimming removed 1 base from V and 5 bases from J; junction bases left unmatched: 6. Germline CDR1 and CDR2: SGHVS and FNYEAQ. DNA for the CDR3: TGTGCCAGCAGCTTAGGAGCGGGAGTCGGTGAGACCCAGTACTTC. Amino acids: CASSLGAGVGETQYF.

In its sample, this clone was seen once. The CDR3 reads CSVATGTGDNQPQHF. The CDR3, as DNA: TGCAGCGTTGCAACCGGGACAGGGGATAACCAGCCCCAGCATTTT. The V call is TRBV29-1, the J call TRBJ1-5; 10 bases are a match to TRBD1. CDR3 length: 15 residues. Germline values: CDR1 SQVTM, CDR2 ANQGSEA. V lost 4 bases and J lost 7; bases outside the gene matches: 10.

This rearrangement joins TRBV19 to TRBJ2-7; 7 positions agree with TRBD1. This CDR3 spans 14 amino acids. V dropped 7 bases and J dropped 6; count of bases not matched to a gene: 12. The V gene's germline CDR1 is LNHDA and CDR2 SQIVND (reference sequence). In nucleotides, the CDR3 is TGTGCCAGTACCTTCACTAACAGGGGCGGCGAGCAGTACTTC. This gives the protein CASTFTNRGGEQYF.

In DNA form, the CDR3 reads TGTGCCAGCAGACCAAACGCCGGCCGATCGGCGCGGGGCTACAATGAGCAGTTCTTC. It yields the protein CASRPNAGRSARGYNEQFF. The rearrangement links TRBV7-9 to TRBJ2-1, with a possible D match to TRBD2 (6 bases). The CDR3 spans 19 residues. V lost 6 bases to trimming and J lost 3 bases, with 27 bases between them. Per germline, CDR1 SEHNR and CDR2 FQNEAQ (reference sequence).